This T cell receptor beta chain was obtained from a study of cytomegalovirus exposure and HLA in healthy donors. Study summary: Earlier sequencing of around 190 million T cells yielded about 120 million unique TCR beta sequences.

This clone was detected only once. Its antigen is not identified. Points from the study as a whole: The majority of CMV-associated TCR beta chains were reported as apparently HLA-restricted in a later analysis. Prediction of most subjects' HLA-A and HLA-B alleles by TCR beta sequences was reportedly accurate.

13 Jbeta primers and 60 Vbeta primers were used for the PCR. As originally analysed: An analysis performed later counted around 80 million unique TCR beta chains (approximately 10 million of them shared). Only in-frame clones appear in the TCRdb table, and some are missing; sequencing was by immunoSEQ multiplex PCR. V, J and clone size reflect that table, while D and trimming were determined from the DNA. Of roughly 160,000 clones in the sample, 75% to 90% were seen once. The CDR3 is 13 residues long. Trimming removed 5 bases at V and 5 bases at J, with 13 bases between. CDR1 and CDR2 from the germline V gene are SGDLS and YYNGEE.

The rearrangement links TRBV9 to TRBJ1-2; D may be TRBD1 (6 bases). Specimen: PBMCs. This TCR was sampled from a young man in good health and CMV-seropositive. This chain's CDR3 is CASSRNRVYGYTF. The CDR3 region has the DNA TGTGCCAGCAGTAGGAACAGGGTATATGGCTACACCTTC.